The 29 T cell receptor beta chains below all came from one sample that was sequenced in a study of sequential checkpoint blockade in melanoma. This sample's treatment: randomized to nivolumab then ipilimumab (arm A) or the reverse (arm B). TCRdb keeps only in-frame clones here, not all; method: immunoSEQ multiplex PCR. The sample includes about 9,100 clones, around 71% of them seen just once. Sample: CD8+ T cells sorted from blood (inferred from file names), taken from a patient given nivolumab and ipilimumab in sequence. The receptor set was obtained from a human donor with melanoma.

The CDR3 nucleotides read TGTGCCAGCAGCCCCGAGCGGGGGGGCACAGATACGCAGTATTTT. Protein sequence: CASSPERGGTDTQYF. The J gene is TRBJ2-3, the V gene TRBV9; TRBD2 agrees at 9 bases. The CDR3 totals 15 residues. Trimming took 4 bases from V and 1 from J; bases not matched to a gene: 4. Germline-derived CDR1 and CDR2 are SGDLS and YYNGEE.

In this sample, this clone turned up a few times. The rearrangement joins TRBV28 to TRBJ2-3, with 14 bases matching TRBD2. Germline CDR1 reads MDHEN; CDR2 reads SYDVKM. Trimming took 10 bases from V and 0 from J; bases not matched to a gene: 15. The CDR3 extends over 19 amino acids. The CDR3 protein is CATIPLTSGRAPSTDTQYF. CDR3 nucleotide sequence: TGTGCCACGATTCCCCTGACTAGCGGGAGGGCCCCTAGCACAGATACGCAGTATTTT.

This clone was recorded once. CDR3 amino acids: CASSYGGTGELFF. In DNA form, the CDR3 reads TGTGCCAGCAGTTACGGAGGCACCGGGGAGCTGTTTTTT. The gene calls are TRBV6-5 and TRBJ2-2; D perhaps matches TRBD2 (5 bases). Between the trimmed V and J ends, which lost 2 bases and 4 bases, there was a span of 5 bases. This CDR3 comprises 13 residues. CDR1 is MNHEY and CDR2 is SVGAGI in the germline V gene.

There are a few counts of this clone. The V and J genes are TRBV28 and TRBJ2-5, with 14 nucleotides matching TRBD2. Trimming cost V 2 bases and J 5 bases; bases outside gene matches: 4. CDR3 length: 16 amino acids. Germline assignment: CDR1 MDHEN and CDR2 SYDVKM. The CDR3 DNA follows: TGTGCCAGCAGTTTAGGGACTAGCGGGAGAGTGGAGACCCAGTACTTC. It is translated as CASSLGTSGRVETQYF.

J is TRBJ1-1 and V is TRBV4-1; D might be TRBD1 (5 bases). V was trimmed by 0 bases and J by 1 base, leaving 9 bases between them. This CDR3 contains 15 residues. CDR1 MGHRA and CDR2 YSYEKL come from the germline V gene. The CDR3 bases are TGCGCCAGCAGCCAAGATGGGGCAGGGAACACTGAAGCTTTCTTT. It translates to CASSQDGAGNTEAFF.

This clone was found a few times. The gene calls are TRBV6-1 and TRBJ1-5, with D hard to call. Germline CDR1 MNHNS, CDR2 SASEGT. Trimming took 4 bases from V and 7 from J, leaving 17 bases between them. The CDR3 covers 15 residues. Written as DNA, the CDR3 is TGTGCCAGCAGTGTCGGTATGAGCGGTGGGCAGCCCCAGCATTTT. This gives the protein CASSVGMSGGQPQHF.

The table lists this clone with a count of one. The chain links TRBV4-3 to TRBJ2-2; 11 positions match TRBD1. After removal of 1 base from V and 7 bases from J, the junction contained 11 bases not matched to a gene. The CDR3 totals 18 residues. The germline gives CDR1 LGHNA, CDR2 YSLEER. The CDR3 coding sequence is TGCGCCAGCAGCCAAGCTTACCCGGGACAGGGGGAGTACGGGGAGCTGTTTTTT. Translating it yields CASSQAYPGQGEYGELFF.

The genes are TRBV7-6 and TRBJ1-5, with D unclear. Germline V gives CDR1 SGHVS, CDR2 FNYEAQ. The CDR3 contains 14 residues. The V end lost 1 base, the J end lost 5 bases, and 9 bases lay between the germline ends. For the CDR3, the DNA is TGTGCCAGCAGCTTAGTTCCAGGCCATCAGCCCCAGCATTTT. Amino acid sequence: CASSLVPGHQPQHF.

The CDR3 DNA is TGTGCCAGCAGCCCAAAATCGGGAGAGGCAATGGATGGCTACACCTTC. Its protein product is CASSPKSGEAMDGYTF. V gene TRBV7-9 combines with J gene TRBJ1-2; D remains unclear. Germline V gene lookup returns CDR1 SEHNR and CDR2 FQNEAQ (reference sequence). V lost 5 bases to trimming and J lost 6 bases, with 22 bases between them. This CDR3 spans 16 amino acids.

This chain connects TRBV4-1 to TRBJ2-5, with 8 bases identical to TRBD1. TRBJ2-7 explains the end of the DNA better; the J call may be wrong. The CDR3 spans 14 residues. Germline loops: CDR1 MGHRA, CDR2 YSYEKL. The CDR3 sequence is CASSQAGQAYEQYF. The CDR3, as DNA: TGCGCCAGCAGCCAAGCGGGACAGGCCTACGAGCAGTACTTC.

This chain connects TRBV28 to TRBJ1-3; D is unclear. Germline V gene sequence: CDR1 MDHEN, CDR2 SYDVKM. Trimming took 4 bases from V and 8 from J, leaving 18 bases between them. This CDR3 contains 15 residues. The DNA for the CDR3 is TGTGCCAGCAGTTCGCCGGCTGGAGCTCCGGACACCATATATTTT. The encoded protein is CASSSPAGAPDTIYF.

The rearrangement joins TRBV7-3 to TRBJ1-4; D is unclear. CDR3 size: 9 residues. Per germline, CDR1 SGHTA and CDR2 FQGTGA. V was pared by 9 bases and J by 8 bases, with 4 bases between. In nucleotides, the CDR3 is TGTGCCAGGGAGGAAAAACTGTTTTTT. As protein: CAREEKLFF.

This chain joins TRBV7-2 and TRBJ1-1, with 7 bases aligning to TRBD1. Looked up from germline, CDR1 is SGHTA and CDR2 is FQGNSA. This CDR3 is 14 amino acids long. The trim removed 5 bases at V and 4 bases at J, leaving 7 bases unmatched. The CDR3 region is CASSRTTGSTEAFF. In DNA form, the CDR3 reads TGTGCCAGCAGCCGCACGACAGGGTCCACTGAAGCTTTCTTT.

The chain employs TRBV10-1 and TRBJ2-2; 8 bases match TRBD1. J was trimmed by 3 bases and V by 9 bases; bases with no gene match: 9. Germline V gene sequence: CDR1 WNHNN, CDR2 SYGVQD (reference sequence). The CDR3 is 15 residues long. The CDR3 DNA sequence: TGCGCCAGAACCCTCCGCAGGGGGCACACCGGGGAGCTGTTTTTT. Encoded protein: CARTLRRGHTGELFF.

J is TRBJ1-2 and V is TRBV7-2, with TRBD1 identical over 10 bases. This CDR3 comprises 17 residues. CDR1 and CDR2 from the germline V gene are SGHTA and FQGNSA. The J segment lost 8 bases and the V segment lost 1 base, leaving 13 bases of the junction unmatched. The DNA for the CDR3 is TGTGCCAGCAGCTTAGGGACGTTTGGGGGGACAGGGGAAGGCTACACCTTC. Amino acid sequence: CASSLGTFGGTGEGYTF.

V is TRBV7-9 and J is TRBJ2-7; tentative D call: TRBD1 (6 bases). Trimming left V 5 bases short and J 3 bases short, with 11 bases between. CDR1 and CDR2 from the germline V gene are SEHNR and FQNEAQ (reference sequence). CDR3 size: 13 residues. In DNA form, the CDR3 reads TGTGCCAGCAGCCCCCGGGACAACTACGAGCAGTACTTC. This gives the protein CASSPRDNYEQYF.

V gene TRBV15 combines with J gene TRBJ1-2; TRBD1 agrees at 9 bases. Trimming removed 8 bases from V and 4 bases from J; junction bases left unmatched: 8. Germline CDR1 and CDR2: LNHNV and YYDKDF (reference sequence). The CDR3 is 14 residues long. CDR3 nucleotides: TGTGCCACCCCCCGGGACAGGGTGTTCTATGGCTACACCTTC. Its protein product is CATPRDRVFYGYTF.

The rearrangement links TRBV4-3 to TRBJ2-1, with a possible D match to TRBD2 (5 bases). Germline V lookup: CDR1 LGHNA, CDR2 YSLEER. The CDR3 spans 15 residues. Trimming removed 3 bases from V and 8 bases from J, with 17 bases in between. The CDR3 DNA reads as TGCGCCAGCAGCCAGGGTCTAGCAGCCGTCGATGAGCAGTTCTTC. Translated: CASSQGLAAVDEQFF.

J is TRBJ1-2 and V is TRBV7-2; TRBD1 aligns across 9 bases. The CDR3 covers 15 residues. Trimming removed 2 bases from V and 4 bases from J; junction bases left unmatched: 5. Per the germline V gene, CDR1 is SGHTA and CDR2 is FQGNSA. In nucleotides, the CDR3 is TGTGCCAGCAGCTTATCCGGGACAGGGACCTATGGCTACACCTTC. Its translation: CASSLSGTGTYGYTF.

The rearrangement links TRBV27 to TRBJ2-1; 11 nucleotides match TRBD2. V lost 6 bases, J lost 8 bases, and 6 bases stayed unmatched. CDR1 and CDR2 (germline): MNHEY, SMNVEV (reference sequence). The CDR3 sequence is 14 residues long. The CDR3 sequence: CASRLAGGSDEQFF. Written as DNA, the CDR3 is TGTGCCAGCAGGCTAGCGGGAGGAAGCGATGAGCAGTTCTTC.

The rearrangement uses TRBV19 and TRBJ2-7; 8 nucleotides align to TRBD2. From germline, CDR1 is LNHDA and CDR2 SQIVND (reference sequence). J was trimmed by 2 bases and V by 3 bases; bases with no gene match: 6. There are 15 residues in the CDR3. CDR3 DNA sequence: TGTGCCAGTAGTATGGGACTAGGAGGTGCCTACGAGCAGTACTTC. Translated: CASSMGLGGAYEQYF.

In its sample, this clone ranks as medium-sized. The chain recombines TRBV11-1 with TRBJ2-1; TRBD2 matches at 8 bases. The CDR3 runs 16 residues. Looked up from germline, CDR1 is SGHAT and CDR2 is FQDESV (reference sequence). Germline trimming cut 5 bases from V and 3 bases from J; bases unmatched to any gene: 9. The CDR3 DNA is TGTGCCAGCAGCCTACTCATTAGCGGGAACTACAATGAGCAGTTCTTC. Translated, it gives CASSLLISGNYNEQFF. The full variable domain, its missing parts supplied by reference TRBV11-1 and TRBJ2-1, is EAEVAQSPRYKITEKSQAVAFWCDPISGHATLYWYRQILGQGPELLVQFQDESVVDDSQLPKDRFSAERLKGVDSTLKIQPAELGDSAMYLCASSLLISGNYNEQFFGPGTRLTVL.

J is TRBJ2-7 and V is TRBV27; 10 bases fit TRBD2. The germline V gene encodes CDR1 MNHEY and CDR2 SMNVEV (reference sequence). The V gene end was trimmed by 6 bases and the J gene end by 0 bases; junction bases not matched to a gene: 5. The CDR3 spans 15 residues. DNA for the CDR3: TGTGCCAGCAGGGTAGCGGGGGGCCCCTCCTACGAGCAGTACTTC. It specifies CASRVAGGPSYEQYF.

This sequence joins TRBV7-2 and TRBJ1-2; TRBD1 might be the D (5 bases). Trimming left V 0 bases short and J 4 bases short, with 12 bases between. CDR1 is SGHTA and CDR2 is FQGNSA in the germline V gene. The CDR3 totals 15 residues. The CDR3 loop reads CASSLAAEGPYGYTF. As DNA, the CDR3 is TGTGCCAGCAGCTTAGCGGCGGAGGGGCCCTATGGCTACACCTTC.

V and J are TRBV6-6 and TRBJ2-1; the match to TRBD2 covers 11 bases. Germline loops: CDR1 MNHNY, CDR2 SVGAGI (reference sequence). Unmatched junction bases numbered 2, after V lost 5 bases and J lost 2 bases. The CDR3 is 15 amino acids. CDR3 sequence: CASSLSGRAYNEQFF. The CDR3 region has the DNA TGTGCCAGCAGTCTTAGCGGGAGGGCCTACAATGAGCAGTTCTTC.

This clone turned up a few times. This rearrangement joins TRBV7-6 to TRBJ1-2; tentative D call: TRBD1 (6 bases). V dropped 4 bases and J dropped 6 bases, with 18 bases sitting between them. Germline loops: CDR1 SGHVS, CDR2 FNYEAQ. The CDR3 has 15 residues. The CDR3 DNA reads TGTGCCAGCAGCTGGGCCCTCAGGGGCGCCCATGGCTACACCTTC. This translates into CASSWALRGAHGYTF.

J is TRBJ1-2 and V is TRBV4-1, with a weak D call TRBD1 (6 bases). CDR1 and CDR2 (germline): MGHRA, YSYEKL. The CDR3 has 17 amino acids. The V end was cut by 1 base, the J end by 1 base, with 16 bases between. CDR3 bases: TGCGCCAGCAGCCAAGTGAGGGCAGGGGCATTTAACTATGGCTACACCTTC. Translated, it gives CASSQVRAGAFNYGYTF.

CDR3 region: CASSLAGYEQYF. CDR3 in DNA: TGTGCCAGCAGTTTAGCAGGGTACGAGCAGTACTTC. The rearrangement joins TRBV28 to TRBJ2-7; perhaps TRBD1 as D (5 bases). Germline V gives CDR1 MDHEN, CDR2 SYDVKM. The CDR3 is 12 residues long. V lost 2 bases to trimming and J lost 4 bases, with 6 bases between them. Based on the CDR3 plus reference TRBV28 and TRBJ2-7, the full variable domain is DVKVTQSSRYLVKRTGEKVFLECVQDMDHENMFWYRQDPGLGLRLIYFSYDVKMKEKGDIPEGYSVSREKKERFSLILESASTNQTSMYLCASSLAGYEQYFGPGTRLTVT.

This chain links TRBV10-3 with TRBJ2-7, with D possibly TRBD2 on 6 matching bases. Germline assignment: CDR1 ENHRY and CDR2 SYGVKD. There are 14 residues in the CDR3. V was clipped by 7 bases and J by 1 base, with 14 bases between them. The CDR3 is CAIKPGGMSYEQYF. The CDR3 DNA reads TGTGCCATCAAGCCTGGCGGGATGTCCTACGAGCAGTACTTC.